This TCR beta chain was captured by sequencing in a study of cytomegalovirus exposure and HLA in healthy donors (dated by TCRdb to the late 2010s). For the wider study: According to a later analysis, the 110 or so validation repertoires were produced on the same platform as the 700 or so repertoires of the first cohort. In addition to the first cohort of hundreds of subjects, a separate validation cohort of some 120 different subjects was used. The study aimed to test whether cataloging public T cell receptors could reveal signatures of past pathogen exposure. To predict cytomegalovirus infection status, the study combined high-throughput TCR immunosequencing, statistical association of individual TCRs with disease status, and machine learning.

Separate from the roughly 700-subject first cohort, the validation cohort of some 130 subjects was the group to which the donors belonged. The paper as a whole reports these results and caveats: The validation cohort had no HLA typing available for a later analysis, so co-occurrence within that cohort was assessed over all 120 repertoires. According to the authors, the approach could potentially be generalized to other disease states and immunological phenotypes. In a later analysis, TCRs clustered in the first cohort were found to also tend to co-occur in the roughly 130 validation repertoires, with around 94% of cluster scores above 0. Cytomegalovirus status was reported to be diagnosed by the classifier with high specificity and sensitivity in both the original and validation cohorts. The study listed over 150 TCR beta chains as associated with cytomegalovirus. In vitro tests confirmed that three of the cytomegalovirus-associated TCR beta chains recognize cytomegalovirus antigens. While some public TCRs were present in many individuals, most TCR sequences turned up only very rarely across donors.

Library preparation employed the immunoSEQ multiplex PCR assay. In the authors' own workflow: A statistical classification framework was built to diagnose cytomegalovirus status from the catalog of TCR beta chain sequences. Here the immuneACCESS table is served through TCRdb, limited to in-frame sequences with V and J called. Missing clones are a known gap in these copies; in checked studies unresolved V genes cover under half, and the rest lacks a known reason. V and J calls and clone size are as listed in that table; D and trimming were resolved from the DNA. In this sample the table shows more than 250,000 clones, around 90% of which occur a single time. Approximately 3.1% of the sample comes from the top ten. With respect to this clone: Its antigen specificity is not known. One base away there is no much larger clone; base qualities are not given.

The receptor's source is a woman under 40 in good health and CMV-seronegative. Source material: PBMCs.

The CDR3 loop reads CASSSSGGHEQYF. The bases read TGTGCCAGCAGCAGCTCGGGGGGCCACGAGCAGTACTTC. The chain was built from TRBV7-3 and TRBJ2-7; a tentative D call is TRBD2 (7 bases match). The CDR3 sequence holds 13 residues, the cysteine and phenylalanine included. The sequence is cut down to CDR3 DNA, 39 bases in frame from base 1. The germline V gene supplies CDR1 SGHTA and CDR2 FQGTGA. At the junction V is shortened by 5 bases and J by 5 bases, with 13 bases in between.